A single sample gave rise to the 18 T cell receptor beta chains below, sequenced in a study of T cell responses to AZD1222 COVID-19 vaccine. Generated by immunoSEQ multiplex PCR, the TCRdb table keeps only in-frame clones and is missing some. The data hold some 180,000 clones, with approximately 91% observed a single time. The sample consisted of peripheral blood, taken 28 days after the second AZD1222 dose. The receptors were sampled from an adult who received the AZD1222 COVID-19 vaccine.

The chain employs TRBV4-2 and TRBJ1-2; 7 positions agree with TRBD1. Germline CDR1 is LGHNA and CDR2 is YNFKEQ. V dropped 9 bases and J dropped 0; count of bases not matched to a gene: 1. The CDR3 covers 12 residues. As DNA, the CDR3 is TGTGCCAGTACAGGGGCTAACTATGGCTACACCTTC. This codes for CASTGANYGYTF.

The chain joins TRBV3-1 (or the pseudogene TRBV3-2) to TRBJ2-2; 7 bases fit TRBD1. Losses at the gene ends were 0 bases for V and 7 bases for J; bases not matched to a gene: 5. From germline, CDR1 is LGHDT and CDR2 YNNKEL (reference sequence). The CDR3 has 15 residues. CDR3 bases: TGTGCCAGCAGCCAAGAAGGGGGCGCGTTCGGGGAGCTGTTTTTT. It yields the protein CASSQEGGAFGELFF.

The V call is TRBV5-1, the J call TRBJ1-1, with D maybe TRBD1 (6 bases). Germline-derived CDR1 and CDR2 are SGHRS and YFSETQ. V lost 5 bases to trimming and J lost 0 bases, with 23 bases between them. The CDR3 spans 18 residues. The CDR3 sequence is CASRGWNGQTLMNTEAFF. The CDR3 nucleotides are TGCGCCAGCAGAGGGTGGAACGGACAGACTCTTATGAACACTGAAGCTTTCTTT.

The chain joins TRBV11-3 to TRBJ2-5; D is possibly TRBD1 (5 bases). V gave up 5 bases and J gave up 1 base, with 11 bases separating them. The CDR3 is 14 amino acids. Germline V gives CDR1 SGHNT, CDR2 YENEEA. CDR3: CASSPGPFQETQYF. The CDR3 DNA reads TGTGCCAGCAGCCCAGGGCCATTCCAAGAGACCCAGTACTTC.

V gene TRBV10-3 combines with J gene TRBJ1-4, with no clear D. Germline CDR1 is ENHRY and CDR2 is SYGVKD. Trimming left V 0 bases short and J 8 bases short, with 13 bases between. There are 15 residues in the CDR3. Written as DNA, the CDR3 is TGTGCCATCAGTGAGTCGGGTGTGCTCCGGGAAAAACTGTTTTTT. This gives the protein CAISESGVLREKLFF.

This chain uses TRBV19 with TRBJ2-3; tentatively, D is TRBD1 (6 bases). The germline V gene encodes CDR1 LNHDA and CDR2 SQIVND (reference sequence). The germline V and J ends were trimmed by 2 bases and 0 bases, with 12 bases remaining between them. This CDR3 region has 16 residues. CDR3: CASSISDSPSTDTQYF. The CDR3 nucleotides are TGTGCCAGTAGTATATCGGACAGTCCTAGCACAGATACGCAGTATTTT.

V gene TRBV5-1 combines with J gene TRBJ1-2; 8 nucleotides line up with TRBD1. J was trimmed by 3 bases and V by 0 bases; bases with no gene match: 4. CDR3 length: 15 residues. The germline gives CDR1 SGHRS, CDR2 YFSETQ. The CDR3 protein is CASSLVTGADYGYTF. In nucleotides, the CDR3 is TGCGCCAGCAGCTTGGTGACAGGGGCGGACTATGGCTACACCTTC. Drawing the rest from reference TRBV5-1 and TRBJ1-2, the complete variable domain is KAGVTQTPRYLIKTRGQQVTLSCSPISGHRSVSWYQQTPGQGLQFLFEYFSETQRNKGNFPGRFSGRQFSNSRSEMNVSTLELGDSALYLCASSLVTGADYGYTFGSGTRLTVV.

The chain combines TRBV6-6 with TRBJ2-7; tentatively, D is TRBD1 (6 bases). Germline CDR1 and CDR2: MNHNY and SVGAGI (reference sequence). This CDR3 is 14 amino acids long. Trimming cost V 7 bases and J 6 bases, with 19 bases left between them. CDR3 region: CASKPPRAGVEQYF. As DNA, the CDR3 is TGTGCCAGCAAACCCCCGCGGGCAGGGGTCGAGCAGTACTTC.

V is TRBV30 and J is TRBJ2-7, with 7 bases fitting TRBD2. CDR1 GTSNPN and CDR2 SVGIG come from the germline V gene (reference sequence). Trimming took 2 bases from V and 5 from J; bases not matched to a gene: 9. The CDR3 loop spans 14 amino acids. CDR3 protein: CAWSLGEGFHEQYF. The CDR3 bases are TGTGCCTGGAGTTTGGGGGAGGGCTTCCACGAGCAGTACTTC.

The rearrangement links TRBV11-2 to TRBJ2-1, with D unclear. This CDR3 contains 14 residues. The V gene's germline CDR1 is SGHAT and CDR2 FQNNGV. V was pared by 0 bases and J by 10 bases, with 13 bases between. CDR3 loop: CASSLDRLYLEQFF. In DNA, the CDR3 is TGTGCCAGCAGCTTAGATCGTCTGTATCTAGAGCAGTTCTTC.

The gene calls are TRBV6-5 and TRBJ2-2, with a tentative D call TRBD2 (5 bases). This CDR3 region has 15 residues. The germline CDR1 and CDR2 sequences are MNHEY and SVGAGI. Trimming left V 0 bases short and J 4 bases short, with 9 bases between. The CDR3 nucleotides are TGTGCCAGCAGTTACTCGATCCGGGGCACCGGGGAGCTGTTTTTT. Translating it yields CASSYSIRGTGELFF.

This sequence joins TRBV10-3 and TRBJ1-6; 7 bases are a match to TRBD1. The CDR3 has 15 residues. The germline gives CDR1 ENHRY, CDR2 SYGVKD. With 6 bases clipped from V and 5 bases from J, the junction kept 7 bases outside the gene matches. As DNA, the CDR3 is TGTGCCATCAGCGCACAGGGGATCCATAATTCACCCCTCCACTTT. Amino acid sequence: CAISAQGIHNSPLHF.

The chain couples TRBV6-6 to TRBJ2-7; 8 bases line up with TRBD2. The CDR3 has 14 amino acids. Germline CDR1 MNHNY, CDR2 SVGAGI (reference sequence). V dropped 2 bases and J dropped 6; count of bases not matched to a gene: 6. The CDR3 sequence is CASSYRQTSAEQYF. CDR3 in DNA: TGTGCCAGCAGTTACCGACAGACTAGCGCCGAGCAGTACTTC.

The chain is built from TRBV5-6 and TRBJ2-7; D could derive from TRBD1 or TRBD2 (5 bases each). Germline CDR1 reads SGHDT; CDR2 reads YYEEEE. Trimming left V 1 base short and J 0 bases short, with 11 bases between. This CDR3 is 15 amino acids long. DNA of the CDR3: TGTGCCAGCAGCTTGCTTGGGGGTACCTCCTACGAGCAGTACTTC. This translates into CASSLLGGTSYEQYF.

The chain couples TRBV6-5 to TRBJ1-5; TRBD1 is a possible D gene (6 bases). Germline V lookup: CDR1 MNHEY, CDR2 SVGAGI. CDR3 length: 14 amino acids. With 6 bases removed from V and 3 bases from J, the gap between germline ends came to 12 bases. The CDR3 loop is CASSEGVVNQPQHF. CDR3 nucleotides: TGTGCCAGCAGCGAGGGGGTCGTCAATCAGCCCCAGCATTTT.

A single count supports this clone. The rearrangement uses TRBV7-2 and TRBJ1-6; D not certain. Germline-derived CDR1 and CDR2 are SGHTA and FQGNSA. V gave up 3 bases and J gave up 7 bases, with 10 bases separating them. The CDR3 loop spans 14 amino acids. This CDR3 reads CASSFTAENSPLHF. CDR3 bases: TGTGCCAGCAGCTTTACTGCAGAGAATTCACCCCTCCACTTT.

J is TRBJ2-7 and V is TRBV12-3 or TRBV12-4; the D gene is possibly TRBD1 (6 bases). V lost 5 bases to trimming and J lost 1 base, with 9 bases between them. The CDR3 extends over 13 amino acids. CDR3: CASSPGTSYEQYF. CDR3 sequence (DNA): TGTGCCAGCAGTCCCGGGACATCCTACGAGCAGTACTTC.

This clone was picked up one time. V gene TRBV6-1 combines with J gene TRBJ2-4; perhaps TRBD1 as D (5 bases). The CDR3 extends over 17 amino acids. The V gene lost 0 bases and the J gene lost 0 bases, with 12 bases spanning the gap. The germline CDR1 and CDR2 sequences are MNHNS and SASEGT. For the CDR3, the DNA is TGTGCCAGCAGTGAAGCGTGGGGCAGTATAGCCAAAAACATTCAGTACTTC. This sequence encodes CASSEAWGSIAKNIQYF.